The text below deals with one TCR beta chain. Germline V gene sequence: CDR1 SGHRS, CDR2 YFSETQ. CDR3 length equals 15 residues. Trimming took 0 bases from V and 3 from J, leaving 13 bases between them. This sample is part of a study of CD8+ T cells in alopecia areata. Study-wide context: Those treated were given oral tofacitinib at 5 to 10 mg twice daily.

Reverse transcribed after extraction, RNA yielded cDNA as the sequencing template. TCRdb's table, derived via immunoSEQ multiplex PCR, lists solely in-frame clones and lacks some. The sample includes 100,000 to 150,000 clones, around two fifths of them seen just once. Sampling of alopecia areata patients yielded lesional scalp punch biopsies as well as peripheral blood. Cell sorting on a FACSAria was used to separate CD4+ and CD8+ T cells from the PBMCs. The chain uses TRBV5-1 and TRBJ2-7; D is possibly TRBD1 or TRBD2 (6 bases each). The TCR sequence derives from a human donor with alopecia areata. The specimen was CD4+ T cells sorted from blood. CDR3 coding DNA: TGCGCCAGCAGCTTGGCGGGGGCGCGGGGCTACGAGCAGTACTTC. This codes for CASSLAGARGYEQYF.